The source of this TCR beta chain is a study of blood T cell repertoires in COVID-19. Study information: Acute and convalescent COVID-19 samples came from the United States, Italy and Spain. T cells, B-cell-depleted T cells, or PBMCs provided the cDNA or gDNA that served as material.

Generated by immunoSEQ multiplex PCR, the TCRdb table keeps only in-frame clones and is missing some. The sample yields hundreds of thousands of clones, about nine tenths seen once. The CDR3 length is 14 residues. Germline V gene lookup returns CDR1 SGHRS and CDR2 YFSETQ. V lost 5 bases and J lost 4; bases outside the gene matches: 8. Input material: peripheral blood. The V call is TRBV5-1, the J call TRBJ1-1, with 7 bases matching TRBD1. This clonotype was sampled from a man in his sixties who had recovered from COVID-19. The CDR3 DNA reads TGCGCCAGCAGACGCGACAGGGAAGGCACTGAAGCTTTCTTT. Its protein is CASRRDREGTEAFF.